The source of this T cell receptor (beta chain) is a study of Ad26.COV2.S vaccination and SARS-CoV-2 variants. This clone was seen more than once but under ten times. Its cognate antigen is unknown. This sample's treatment: 15 to 20 received Ad26.COV2.S at low or high dose, single or two shots; 5 received placebo; per-sample allocation not given. Vaccine and placebo recipients were sampled on day 63 after the first injection. Produced via immunoSEQ multiplex PCR; TCRdb's table is partial and in-frame only. In the table there are 300,000 to 350,000 clones, 80% to 90% of which are singletons. Study-level findings and limits: For non-spike TCRs, breadth in vaccine recipients resembled that in placebo recipients. Participants in the vaccine arm had higher spike-specific TCR breadth; placebo recipients had lower.

This sample comprised peripheral blood, obtained in a trial of Ad26.COV2.S vaccine versus placebo. The receptor was derived from a person between 18 and 65 years old who received the Ad26.COV2.S COVID-19 vaccine or a placebo.

The CDR3 reads CASGGFSGNTIYF. The CDR3 coding sequence is TGTGCCAGCGGGGGTTTCTCTGGAAACACCATATATTTT. The chain recombines TRBV2 with TRBJ1-3, with D possibly matching TRBD1 (5 bases). CDR1 SNHLY and CDR2 FYNNEI come from the germline V gene. With 8 bases removed from V and 0 bases from J, the gap between germline ends came to 8 bases. The CDR3 runs to 13 residues.